This T cell receptor (beta chain) was retrieved from a study of blood T cell repertoires in COVID-19. The CDR3 length is 13 residues. Trimming left V 2 bases short and J 2 bases short, with 7 bases between. Original analysis: The authors estimated nucleated cell counts from reference gene primer amplification. Sequencing was performed with immunoSEQ multiplex PCR; in TCRdb, only in-frame clones are kept and a portion is missing. V, J and clone size derive from that table, while D and trimming were established from the DNA sequence. Altogether 350,000 to 450,000 clones are present, approximately 86% being singletons, with the ten largest covering approximately 2.9%.

The sequencing sample was made of peripheral blood. This chain connects TRBV12-3 or TRBV12-4 to TRBJ2-7; D not certain. The clonotype comes from a human donor in a cohort sampled during active COVID-19. The DNA for the CDR3 is TGTGCCAGCAGTTTACGTCCCCCCTACGAGCAGTACTTC. Amino acid sequence: CASSLRPPYEQYF.